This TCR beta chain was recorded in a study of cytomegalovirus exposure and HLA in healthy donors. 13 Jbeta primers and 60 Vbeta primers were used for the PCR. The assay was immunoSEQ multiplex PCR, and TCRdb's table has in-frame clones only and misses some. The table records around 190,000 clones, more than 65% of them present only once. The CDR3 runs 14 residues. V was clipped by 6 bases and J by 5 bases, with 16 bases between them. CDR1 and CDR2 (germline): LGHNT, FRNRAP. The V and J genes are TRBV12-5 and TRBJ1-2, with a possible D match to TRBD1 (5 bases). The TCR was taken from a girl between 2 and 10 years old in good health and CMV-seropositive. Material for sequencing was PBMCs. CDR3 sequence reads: CASGHATGSYGYTF. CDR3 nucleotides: TGTGCTAGTGGGCACGCTACAGGATCTTATGGCTACACCTTC.